This TCR beta chain derives from a study of blood T cell repertoires in COVID-19. In the study overall: Samples of COVID-19 (acute and convalescent) were obtained from the United States, Italy and Spain.

During active infection, Seattle patients enrolled and were then monitored through disease. Original analysis: Estimates of nucleated cell counts were drawn from the amplification of reference gene primers. TCRdb's copy holds only in-frame clones and misses some; the assay was immunoSEQ multiplex PCR. Clone size and V and J calls were adopted from that table, with D and trimming inferred from the DNA. The sample yields 170,000 or so clones, more than 85% seen once. Per germline, CDR1 KGHSH and CDR2 LQKENI. The CDR3 loop spans 18 amino acids. Trimming removed 3 bases from V and 9 bases from J; junction bases left unmatched: 14.

What was sequenced was peripheral blood. This clonotype originated in a man between 60 and 75 years old with COVID-19, enrolled during active disease. V usage is TRBV18 and J usage is TRBJ2-1, with TRBD2 matching over 13 bases. For the CDR3, the DNA is TGTGCCAGCTCACCCCGACTAGCGGGAGGTCAAACCCCTAGTGAGCAGTTCTTC. Translating it yields CASSPRLAGGQTPSEQFF.